The 21 T cell receptor beta chains reported below all come from one sample, sequenced in a study of cytomegalovirus exposure and HLA in healthy donors. The PCR had 60 Vbeta and 13 Jbeta primers. The protocol was immunoSEQ multiplex PCR, while the TCRdb copy is restricted to in-frame clones and leaves out a portion. The sample contains under 150,000 clones, about four fifths of which appear only once. Sequenced input: PBMCs. All receptors derive from a male donor in good health and CMV-seronegative.

This clone has a single count. The genes are TRBV14 and TRBJ1-1; D is perhaps TRBD1 (5 bases). The V and J ends lost 0 bases and 5 bases respectively, with 16 bases between them. Germline V gene data show CDR1 as SGHDN and CDR2 as FVKESK. The length of the CDR3 is 16 residues. The CDR3: CASSQDKGLEITEAFF. In nucleotides, the CDR3 is TGTGCCAGCAGCCAAGATAAGGGGCTCGAAATAACTGAAGCTTTCTTT.

The rearrangement joins TRBV6-4 to TRBJ2-1, with 11 bases identical to TRBD2. The length of the CDR3 is 16 residues. CDR1 and CDR2 (germline): MRHNA, SNTAGT. J was trimmed by 5 bases and V by 3 bases; bases with no gene match: 6. The CDR3 DNA is TGTGCCAGCAGTGAACGCCTAGCGGGAGGCCACAATGAGCAGTTCTTC. Its translation: CASSERLAGGHNEQFF.

Written as DNA, the CDR3 is TGCAGCGTCAACCCTAGCGGGAGGACCCAAGAGACCCAGTACTTC. It encodes CSVNPSGRTQETQYF. The chain has TRBV29-1 and TRBJ2-5, with TRBD2 matching over 11 bases. Germline V gene sequence: CDR1 SQVTM, CDR2 ANQGSEA. The CDR3 is 15 residues long. V shed 6 bases and J 1 base; nucleotides not matched to a gene: 7.

The chain joins TRBV14 to TRBJ2-1; a possible D gene is TRBD2 (6 bases). V was shortened by 2 bases and J by 8 bases, with 19 bases between the two germline ends. The CDR3 is 16 residues long. In germline, CDR1 is SGHDN, CDR2 FVKESK. CDR3 in amino acids: CASSQRRAGLRDEQFF. The CDR3 nucleotides are TGTGCCAGCAGCCAACGTCGGGCAGGACTACGGGATGAGCAGTTCTTC.

V is TRBV5-6 and J is TRBJ2-3; TRBD2 matches 12 bases. The junction had 5 bases not matched to a gene; V was cut back by 0 bases and J by 0 bases. CDR3 length: 18 amino acids. Germline-derived CDR1 and CDR2 are SGHDT and YYEEEE. The CDR3 sequence: CASSLETSGGRSTDTQYF. The CDR3 DNA sequence: TGTGCCAGCAGCTTGGAGACTAGCGGGGGCCGGAGCACAGATACGCAGTATTTT.

The chain is built from TRBV30 and TRBJ2-7; possibly TRBD2 for D (5 bases). Germline values: CDR1 GTSNPN, CDR2 SVGIG (reference sequence). V lost 3 bases and J lost 0, with 12 bases in between. CDR3 length: 14 residues. This chain's CDR3 is CAWRRTGSSYEQYF. The CDR3 coding sequence is TGTGCCTGGAGGAGGACGGGGAGCTCCTACGAGCAGTACTTC. The entire variable domain, with the rest obtained from reference TRBV30 and TRBJ2-7, is as follows: SQTIHQWPATLVQPVGSPLSLECTVEGTSNPNLYWYRQAAGRGLQLLFYSVGIGQISSEVPQNLSASRPQDRQFILSSKKLLLSDSGFYLCAWRRTGSSYEQYFGPGTRLTVT.

This CDR3 reads CASSPTGGLGNEQFF. CDR3 coding DNA: TGTGCCAGCAGTCCCACAGGGGGCCTTGGGAATGAGCAGTTCTTC. The chain couples TRBV6-4 to TRBJ2-1; 9 positions match TRBD1. The CDR3 has 15 amino acids. The V and J ends lost 5 bases and 7 bases, in that order; junction bases with no gene match: 9. Per the germline V gene, CDR1 is MRHNA and CDR2 is SNTAGT.

The rearrangement links TRBV5-1 to TRBJ1-1, with TRBD1 identical over 9 bases. The CDR3 sequence is 13 residues long. Germline assignment: CDR1 SGHRS and CDR2 YFSETQ. J gave up 6 bases and V 2 bases, and 2 bases lay outside the gene matches. The CDR3: CASSLRQGAEAFF. The CDR3 nucleotides read TGCGCCAGCAGCTTAAGACAGGGGGCTGAAGCTTTCTTT.

V is TRBV5-1 and J is TRBJ1-4; TRBD1 matches at 7 bases. The J segment lost 8 bases and the V segment lost 0 bases, leaving 10 bases of the junction unmatched. The CDR3 runs to 16 residues. Germline CDR1 SGHRS, CDR2 YFSETQ. CDR3 DNA: TGCGCCAGCAGCTTGGGGACAGGCGAAAAGAGGGAAAAACTGTTTTTT. It codes for CASSLGTGEKREKLFF.

The chain couples TRBV13 to TRBJ2-5; D remains ambiguous. CDR1 and CDR2 from the germline V gene are PRHDT and FYEKMQ (reference sequence). Trimming took 3 bases from V and 4 from J, leaving 21 bases between them. The length of the CDR3 is 17 residues. In nucleotides, the CDR3 is TGTGCCAGCAGCTTGTCAACTGGGCAGTCTTTGATAGAGACCCAGTACTTC. Its protein is CASSLSTGQSLIETQYF.

V gene TRBV6-1 combines with J gene TRBJ1-2; D gene ambiguous. Germline CDR1 is MNHNS and CDR2 is SASEGT. V was shortened by 7 bases and J by 4 bases, with 10 bases between the two germline ends. The CDR3 runs 12 residues. CDR3 coding DNA: TGTGCCAGCACCGAGGCAGCCTATGGCTACACCTTC. It translates to CASTEAAYGYTF.

This clone was observed a handful of times. The gene calls are TRBV6-1 and TRBJ2-5, with 9 bases matching TRBD1. The CDR3 has 14 residues. V lost 4 bases to trimming and J lost 2 bases; unmatched junction nucleotides: 2. Germline CDR1 MNHNS, CDR2 SASEGT. The CDR3 spells CASSVDRGQETQYF. CDR3 sequence (DNA): TGTGCCAGCAGTGTAGACAGGGGGCAAGAGACCCAGTACTTC.

CDR3 residues: CASRFHPRGLNTEAFF. The CDR3, as DNA: TGTGCCAGCAGATTCCACCCCAGGGGCTTGAACACTGAAGCTTTCTTT. The chain combines TRBV2 with TRBJ1-1, with a tentative D call TRBD1 (6 bases). In germline, CDR1 is SNHLY, CDR2 FYNNEI. The CDR3 covers 16 residues. Trimming removed 6 bases at V and 0 bases at J, with 17 bases between.

V gene TRBV19 combines with J gene TRBJ2-2; maybe TRBD2 (7 bases). The V end was cut by 9 bases, the J end by 5 bases, with 22 bases between. The CDR3 contains 16 residues. Germline CDR1 LNHDA, CDR2 SQIVND (reference sequence). CDR3 amino acids: CASLIKRGGRTGELFF. The CDR3 DNA reads TGTGCCAGCCTTATTAAAAGGGGGGGGCGGACCGGGGAGCTGTTTTTT.

This clone appeared a few times. V usage is TRBV19 and J usage is TRBJ1-2, with TRBD1 matching 7 bases. The ends lost 5 bases at V and 9 bases at J; junction bases unmatched: 6. This CDR3 has 12 amino acids. Germline values: CDR1 LNHDA, CDR2 SQIVND (reference sequence). DNA of the CDR3: TGTGCCAGTAGTTGGGACAGCCTGAGCTACACCTTC. Encoded protein: CASSWDSLSYTF.

This chain uses TRBV14 with TRBJ2-7; TRBD2 aligns across 7 bases. Germline V lookup: CDR1 SGHDN, CDR2 FVKESK. This CDR3 spans 12 amino acids. The V gene end was trimmed by 4 bases and the J gene end by 4 bases; junction bases not matched to a gene: 1. This chain's CDR3 is CASSRGGYEQYF. Written as DNA, the CDR3 is TGTGCCAGCAGCCGGGGGGGTTACGAGCAGTACTTC.

Turning to this clone: An end of the junction does not agree with germline; a read error may underlie this. The chain couples TRBV6-4 to TRBJ1-2, with a tentative D call TRBD1 (6 bases). From germline, CDR1 is MRHNA and CDR2 SNTAGT. This CDR3 spans 12 amino acids. CDR3 sequence reads: CASSVGWGQPFF. The CDR3 bases are TGTGCCAGCAGTGTCGGTTGGGGACAACCCTTCTTC.

The J gene is TRBJ2-1, the V gene TRBV20-1; 8 nucleotides line up with TRBD1. The CDR3 spans 11 residues. Germline CDR1 and CDR2: DFQATT and SNEGSKA (reference sequence). Unmatched junction bases numbered 5, after V lost 6 bases and J lost 10 bases. CDR3 sequence: CSAQDRAEQFF. For the CDR3, the DNA is TGCAGTGCGCAGGACAGGGCAGAGCAGTTCTTC.

The CDR3 DNA follows: TGTGCCAGCAGCTCCACCGGGACAGGGGACCAGCCCCAGCATTTT. It specifies CASSSTGTGDQPQHF. The chain carries TRBV5-6 and TRBJ1-5, with 10 bases identical to TRBD1. The CDR3 is made up of 15 amino acids. The V gene's germline CDR1 is SGHDT and CDR2 YYEEEE. V dropped 3 bases and J dropped 7; count of bases not matched to a gene: 7.

The V call is TRBV7-9, the J call TRBJ1-3; no reliable D call. Germline loops: CDR1 SEHNR, CDR2 FQNEAQ (reference sequence). The CDR3 length is 17 residues. V was pared by 2 bases and J by 0 bases, with 14 bases between. The CDR3 bases are TGTGCCAGCAGCTTAATTTTAAACAGACACTCTGGAAACACCATATATTTT. This sequence encodes CASSLILNRHSGNTIYF.

A few counts support this clone. The V call is TRBV6-4, the J call TRBJ1-1, with 10 bases identical to TRBD1. V lost 4 bases, J lost 3 bases, and 2 bases stayed unmatched. This CDR3 comprises 14 residues. Germline CDR1 is MRHNA and CDR2 is SNTAGT. The chain's CDR3 is CASSGDRGDTEAFF. The CDR3 nucleotides read TGTGCCAGCAGTGGGGACAGGGGAGACACTGAAGCTTTCTTT.